Below are 29 T cell receptor beta chains sequenced from a single sample in a study of cytomegalovirus exposure and HLA in healthy donors. It was with 60 Vbeta and 13 Jbeta primers that the PCR ran. Generated by immunoSEQ multiplex PCR, the TCRdb table keeps only in-frame clones and is missing some. The sample lists 70,000 to 90,000 clones, roughly 77% seen once, with roughly 4.2% in the top ten. What was sequenced was PBMCs. Receptors originate from a man aged 55-75 years in good health and CMV-seronegative.

V and J are TRBV19 and TRBJ2-7; no clear D gene. Germline loops: CDR1 LNHDA, CDR2 SQIVND (reference sequence). V was trimmed by 5 bases and J by 2 bases, leaving 16 bases between them. The CDR3 contains 15 residues. CDR3 in amino acids: CASSPSVGPAYEQYF. CDR3 in DNA: TGTGCCAGTAGTCCCTCGGTTGGTCCCGCCTACGAGCAGTACTTC.

The chain combines TRBV7-6 with TRBJ2-7; 7 nucleotides align to TRBD1. The length of the CDR3 is 15 residues. V trimming: 0 bases; J trimming: 6 bases; junction bases outside the gene matches: 8. The germline V gene has CDR1 SGHVS and CDR2 FNYEAQ. CDR3 in amino acids: CASSLAMTGTGEQYF. In DNA, the CDR3 is TGTGCCAGCAGCTTAGCAATGACAGGGACGGGCGAGCAGTACTTC.

This clone was observed a few times. This chain connects TRBV5-1 to TRBJ1-3; weak D call: TRBD1 (5 bases). Between the trimmed V and J ends, which lost 3 bases and 0 bases, there was a span of 10 bases. There are 15 residues in the CDR3. CDR1 is SGHRS and CDR2 is YFSETQ in the germline V gene. Here the CDR3 reads CASSSDINSGNTIYF. Written as DNA, the CDR3 is TGCGCCAGCAGCTCGGACATTAACTCTGGAAACACCATATATTTT.

The genes are TRBV4-2 and TRBJ2-3, with D maybe TRBD2 (6 bases). Germline CDR1 is LGHNA and CDR2 is YNFKEQ. Trimming removed 2 bases from V and 0 bases from J, with 9 bases in between. The length of the CDR3 is 15 residues. The CDR3 reads CASSQSAGSTDTQYF. The CDR3 nucleotides are TGTGCCAGCAGCCAATCAGCGGGTAGCACAGATACGCAGTATTTT.

This chain uses TRBV2 with TRBJ2-1, with D tentatively TRBD2 (5 bases). Germline lookup yields CDR1 SNHLY and CDR2 FYNNEI. V was pared by 8 bases and J by 9 bases, with 14 bases between. This CDR3 has 12 residues. The CDR3 reads CASGEASLEQFF. The CDR3 region has the DNA TGTGCCAGCGGAGAGGCTAGCCTTGAGCAGTTCTTC.

The sample holds one count of this clone. The chain recombines TRBV2 with TRBJ1-5, with D perhaps TRBD1 (5 bases). Trimming shortened V by 3 bases and J by 7 bases, and 13 bases separated the two germline ends. The CDR3 length is 14 residues. CDR1 is SNHLY, CDR2 FYNNEI, per germline. CDR3 DNA sequence: TGTGCCAGCAGTGAGGGCATGGGGGGGCAGCCCCAGCATTTT. Translated: CASSEGMGGQPQHF. Drawing the rest from reference TRBV2 and TRBJ1-5, the complete variable domain is EPEVTQTPSHQVTQMGQEVILRCVPISNHLYFYWYRQILGQKVEFLVSFYNNEISEKSEIFDDQFSVERPDGSNFTLKIRSTKLEDSAMYFCASSEGMGGQPQHFGDGTRLSIL.

The chain is built from TRBV15 and TRBJ1-1; tentatively, D is TRBD1 (5 bases). The CDR3 extends over 17 amino acids. Trimming stripped 1 base from V and 3 bases from J, with 18 bases between. In germline, CDR1 is LNHNV, CDR2 YYDKDF (reference sequence). The CDR3 bases are TGTGCCACCAGCAGAGGATGGAAAGGGGAAGGTTACACTGAAGCTTTCTTT. This codes for CATSRGWKGEGYTEAFF.

The chain couples TRBV2 to TRBJ2-2; D is undetermined. CDR3 length: 14 residues. V was pared by 4 bases and J by 2 bases, with 8 bases between. Per germline, CDR1 SNHLY and CDR2 FYNNEI. The CDR3 DNA sequence: TGTGCCAGCAGTGTAAGAGAAAACACCGGGGAGCTGTTTTTT. It yields the protein CASSVRENTGELFF.

CDR3 sequence: CASSLGGQGETQYF. The CDR3 coding sequence is TGTGCCAGCAGCTTGGGGGGACAGGGGGAGACCCAGTACTTC. V gene TRBV11-2 combines with J gene TRBJ2-5, with TRBD1 identical over 10 bases. Germline CDR1 reads SGHAT; CDR2 reads FQNNGV. V shed 3 bases, J shed 5 bases, and the junction held 3 bases outside the gene matches. The CDR3 runs 14 residues. The complete variable domain, with remaining parts taken from reference TRBV11-2 and TRBJ2-5, reads EAGVAQSPRYKIIEKRQSVAFWCNPISGHATLYWYQQILGQGPKLLIQFQNNGVVDDSQLPKDRFSAERLKGVDSTLKIQPAKLEDSAVYLCASSLGGQGETQYFGPGTRLLVL.

The V gene is TRBV5-1, the J gene TRBJ2-3; the D gene is possibly TRBD2 (7 bases). Trimming took 1 base from V and 13 from J, leaving 22 bases between them. The CDR3 loop spans 15 amino acids. Germline CDR1 and CDR2: SGHRS and YFSETQ. The CDR3 sequence is CASSLLPGGALGEYF. The CDR3 bases are TGCGCCAGCAGCTTGTTGCCGGGGGGCGCCTTAGGGGAGTATTTT.

The rearrangement uses TRBV5-1 and TRBJ2-1; TRBD2 matches 9 bases. Per germline, CDR1 SGHRS and CDR2 YFSETQ. V shed 2 bases, J shed 5 bases, and the junction held 5 bases outside the gene matches. The CDR3 spans 15 residues. The CDR3 spells CASSFSGSTNNEQFF. CDR3 sequence (DNA): TGCGCCAGCAGCTTTAGCGGGAGTACAAACAATGAGCAGTTCTTC.

V gene TRBV2 combines with J gene TRBJ2-2; maybe TRBD1 (5 bases). This CDR3 has 15 residues. Trimming removed 3 bases at V and 5 bases at J, with 13 bases between. CDR1 and CDR2 from the germline V gene are SNHLY and FYNNEI. Here the CDR3 reads CASSDRQGRTGELFF. CDR3 sequence (DNA): TGTGCCAGCAGTGACCGGCAGGGCCGGACCGGGGAGCTGTTTTTT.

The chain couples TRBV18 to TRBJ1-1, with 8 bases fitting TRBD1. Germline CDR1 KGHSH, CDR2 LQKENI. CDR3 length: 13 residues. With V trimmed by 2 bases and J by 4 bases, 0 bases remained unmatched. The CDR3 loop is CASSPGTGTEAFF. CDR3 in DNA: TGTGCCAGCTCACCAGGGACAGGCACTGAAGCTTTCTTT.

This clone was seen a handful of times. The V gene is TRBV7-9, the J gene TRBJ1-1; D gene uncertain. In germline, CDR1 is SEHNR, CDR2 FQNEAQ (reference sequence). This CDR3 is 14 amino acids long. Trimming shortened V by 3 bases and J by 2 bases, and 10 bases separated the two germline ends. The CDR3 loop reads CASSFGQVNTEAFF. Here the CDR3 DNA reads TGTGCCAGCAGCTTTGGTCAGGTAAACACTGAAGCTTTCTTT.

This rearrangement joins TRBV6-1 to TRBJ2-1, with D possibly matching TRBD1 (5 bases). V was trimmed by 7 bases and J by 6 bases, leaving 13 bases between them. The CDR3 is made up of 13 amino acids. Germline loops: CDR1 MNHNS, CDR2 SASEGT. CDR3 bases: TGTGCCAGCACCTGGGGCTCCCTCAATGAGCAGTTCTTC. It specifies CASTWGSLNEQFF.

This rearrangement joins TRBV23-1 to TRBJ2-7, with D perhaps TRBD1 (6 bases). TRBV23-1 is sorted into the ORF group, with uncertain function. The CDR3 consists of 16 residues. V lost 6 bases and J 1 base, leaving 19 bases between the germline ends. The CDR3 loop reads CASSPSLHRESYEQYF. CDR3 sequence (DNA): TGCGCCAGCAGCCCATCCTTGCACAGGGAATCCTACGAGCAGTACTTC.

The chain links TRBV7-9 to TRBJ1-2; 12 nucleotides match TRBD1. The J segment lost 4 bases and the V segment lost 5 bases, leaving 11 bases of the junction unmatched. This CDR3 is 17 amino acids long. In germline, CDR1 is SEHNR, CDR2 FQNEAQ (reference sequence). In nucleotides, the CDR3 is TGTGCCAGCAGCCCCGGGACAGGGGGCTGGTTGGGCTATGGCTACACCTTC. Translated: CASSPGTGGWLGYGYTF. The full variable domain, its missing parts supplied by reference TRBV7-9 and TRBJ1-2, is DTGVSQNPRHKITKRGQNVTFRCDPISEHNRLYWYRQTLGQGPEFLTYFQNEAQLEKSRLLSDRFSAERPKGSFSTLEIQRTEQGDSAMYLCASSPGTGGWLGYGYTFGSGTRLTVV.

V is TRBV30 and J is TRBJ1-6, with 11 bases that match TRBD1. Germline assignment: CDR1 GTSNPN and CDR2 SVGIG (reference sequence). This CDR3 is 20 amino acids long. The ends lost 0 bases at V and 6 bases at J; junction bases unmatched: 16. CDR3 region: CAWSVYSGTGGQQGNSPLHF. In DNA, the CDR3 is TGTGCCTGGAGTGTATATAGCGGGACAGGGGGACAACAGGGTAATTCACCCCTCCACTTT.

This clone was found a few times. The chain uses TRBV4-2 and TRBJ1-1, with a possible D match to TRBD1 (6 bases). This CDR3 is 15 amino acids long. The germline V gene has CDR1 LGHNA and CDR2 YNFKEQ. Trimming left V 3 bases short and J 0 bases short, with 11 bases between. CDR3 amino acids: CASSHLTGLNTEAFF. The DNA of the CDR3 is TGTGCCAGCAGCCACCTTACAGGGTTGAACACTGAAGCTTTCTTT.

The chain employs TRBV10-3 and TRBJ1-6; D gene ambiguous. The CDR3 spans 17 residues. Trimming cost V 3 bases and J 0 bases, with 12 bases left between them. Germline V gene sequence: CDR1 ENHRY, CDR2 SYGVKD. DNA for the CDR3: TGTGCCATCAGTGATGCATCTTACGGCTCCTATAATTCACCCCTCCACTTT. Translated, it gives CAISDASYGSYNSPLHF.

This chain links TRBV6-5 with TRBJ2-7; 12 bases align to TRBD1. Looked up from germline, CDR1 is MNHEY and CDR2 is SVGAGI. The CDR3 is 14 residues long. J was trimmed by 5 bases and V by 6 bases; bases with no gene match: 5. CDR3 bases: TGTGCCAGCAGACGGGACAGGGGGCCGAACGAGCAGTACTTC. As protein: CASRRDRGPNEQYF.

As for this clone: One end of the junction does not line up with germline, which may come from a read error. The genes are TRBV7-9 and TRBJ1-3; D call uncertain. Germline CDR1 reads SEHNR; CDR2 reads FQNEAQ (reference sequence). The CDR3 totals 16 residues. The CDR3 DNA reads TGTTCCAGCAGCTCTGTTCAGGTCATCTCTGGAAACACCATATATTTT. Its protein product is CSSSSVQVISGNTIYF. The complete variable domain, with remaining parts taken from reference TRBV7-9 and TRBJ1-3, reads DTGVSQNPRHKITKRGQNVTFRCDPISEHNRLYWYRQTLGQGPEFLTYFQNEAQLEKSRLLSDRFSAERPKGSFSTLEIQRTEQGDSAMYLCSSSSVQVISGNTIYFGEGSWLTVV.

CDR3 nucleotide sequence: TGTGCCAGCAGGCGACAGGGGGGGTCCACCGGGGAGCTGTTTTTT. Its translation is CASRRQGGSTGELFF. The chain combines TRBV6-5 with TRBJ2-2, with 9 bases that match TRBD1. CDR1 is MNHEY, CDR2 SVGAGI, per germline. This CDR3 has 15 residues. With V trimmed by 6 bases and J by 4 bases, 6 bases remained unmatched.

This clone was found a few times. V is TRBV4-1 and J is TRBJ1-1; D unclear. The CDR3 spans 14 residues. Germline V CDR1 and CDR2: MGHRA, YSYEKL. V was cut by 4 bases and J by 1 base, with 10 bases left in between. The CDR3 spells CASSLKHSNTEAFF. Here the CDR3 DNA reads TGCGCCAGCAGCCTCAAGCACTCGAACACTGAAGCTTTCTTT.

The chain joins TRBV5-6 to TRBJ2-1, with 7 bases matching TRBD2. The germline V gene encodes CDR1 SGHDT and CDR2 YYEEEE. There are 16 residues in the CDR3. The V segment lost 0 bases and the J segment 3 bases; nucleotides outside the gene matches: 6. The CDR3 protein is CASSLAAGAIYNEQFF. The CDR3 bases are TGTGCCAGCAGCTTGGCCGCGGGAGCCATCTACAATGAGCAGTTCTTC.

The chain combines TRBV27 with TRBJ1-5, with D unresolved. Trimming pared 2 bases from V and 4 bases from J, leaving 9 bases between. Germline V gene data show CDR1 as MNHEY and CDR2 as SMNVEV (reference sequence). The CDR3 contains 14 residues. Written as DNA, the CDR3 is TGTGCCAGCAGTTTAGCGGGGAATAATCAGCCCCAGCATTTT. Translated: CASSLAGNNQPQHF.

Remarks on this clone: Distinct nucleotide sequences in the sample also encode this CDR3. V is TRBV6-5 and J is TRBJ1-6; D remains unclear. Trimming took off 4 bases at V and 8 bases at J, with 12 bases between the two ends. From germline, CDR1 is MNHEY and CDR2 SVGAGI. The CDR3 extends over 14 amino acids. CDR3 DNA sequence: TGTGCCAGCAGTTCCTCTCGGAGGGATTCACCCCTCCACTTT. Translation: CASSSSRRDSPLHF.

The V gene is TRBV5-1, the J gene TRBJ2-5; 8 nucleotides match TRBD2. CDR1 and CDR2 from the germline V gene are SGHRS and YFSETQ. The V gene end was trimmed by 1 base and the J gene end by 2 bases; junction bases not matched to a gene: 4. CDR3 size: 15 residues. CDR3 nucleotide sequence: TGCGCCAGCAGCTTGACCGGGGGGGGACAAGAGACCCAGTACTTC. It specifies CASSLTGGGQETQYF.

This clone was counted many times. This chain joins TRBV10-3 and TRBJ2-7; D is unclear. The CDR3 contains 13 residues. CDR1 is ENHRY, CDR2 SYGVKD, per germline. V was shortened by 1 base and J by 1 base, with 5 bases between the two germline ends. Here the CDR3 DNA reads TGTGCCATCAGTGAGTACGGGTCCTACGAGCAGTACTTC. Protein sequence: CAISEYGSYEQYF.